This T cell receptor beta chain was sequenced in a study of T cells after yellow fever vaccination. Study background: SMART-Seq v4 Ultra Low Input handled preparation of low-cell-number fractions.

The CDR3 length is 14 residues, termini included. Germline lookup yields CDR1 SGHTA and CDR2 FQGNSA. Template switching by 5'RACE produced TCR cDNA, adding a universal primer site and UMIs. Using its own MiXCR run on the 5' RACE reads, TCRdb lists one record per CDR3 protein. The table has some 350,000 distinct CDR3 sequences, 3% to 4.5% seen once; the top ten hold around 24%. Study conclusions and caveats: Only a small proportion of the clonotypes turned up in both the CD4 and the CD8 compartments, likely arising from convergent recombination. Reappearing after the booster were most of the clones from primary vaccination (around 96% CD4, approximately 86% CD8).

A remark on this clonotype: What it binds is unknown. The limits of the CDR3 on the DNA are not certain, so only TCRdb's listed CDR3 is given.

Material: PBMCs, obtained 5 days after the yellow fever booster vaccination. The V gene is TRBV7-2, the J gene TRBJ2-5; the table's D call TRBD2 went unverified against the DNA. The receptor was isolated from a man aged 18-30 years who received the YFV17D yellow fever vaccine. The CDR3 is CASSLVASGASPYF.